The next 14 T cell receptor beta chains were all read from a single sample in a study of CD8 T cells in ankylosing spondylitis (dated by TCRdb to about 2017). Receptors were amplified or captured by 5' RACE. Sequencer: Illumina HiSeq 2500. The public reads were reprocessed in TCRdb via fastp at Q25 and MiXCR, keeping in-frame beta chains. Entries are consolidated by CDR3 protein sequence, retaining the most common genes and DNA. Here the sample has 150,000 to 200,000 distinct CDR3 sequences; 13% occur a single time. The top ten hold about 15% of the sample. Material: blood, either unsorted or a sorted T cell fraction (not recorded which). These receptors all come from a male donor with ankylosing spondylitis or in good health (not recorded which).

The V call is TRBV27, the J call TRBJ1-1; a weak D match, TRBD1 (5 bases). V lost 4 bases and J 7 bases, leaving 13 bases between the germline ends. CDR3 length equals 13 residues. CDR1 is MNHEY and CDR2 is SMNVEV in the germline V gene (reference sequence). The CDR3 region is CASSSSRDFEAFF. CDR3 sequence (DNA): TGTGCCAGCAGTTCGTCCAGGGACTTTGAAGCTTTCTTT.

This clonotype was seen only a few times. This chain joins TRBV7-9 and TRBJ2-7, with D uncertain. Germline CDR1 is SEHNR and CDR2 is FQNEAQ (reference sequence). Trimming pared 5 bases from V and 3 bases from J, leaving 11 bases between. The CDR3 loop spans 13 amino acids. The CDR3 sequence: CASSPPARYEQYF. As DNA, the CDR3 is TGTGCCAGCAGCCCCCCCGCGCGCTACGAGCAGTACTTC. The full variable domain, completed using reference TRBV7-9 and TRBJ2-7, is DTGVSQNPRHKITKRGQNVTFRCDPISEHNRLYWYRQTLGQGPEFLTYFQNEAQLEKSRLLSDRFSAERPKGSFSTLEIQRTEQGDSAMYLCASSPPARYEQYFGPGTRLTVT.

This clonotype has just a few counts. DNA of the CDR3: TGCGCCAGCAGATCGGGGACCGGGGAGCTGTTTTTT. Amino acid sequence: CASRSGTGELFF. The chain uses TRBV5-1 and TRBJ2-2; TRBD2 might be the D (5 bases). Trimming took off 5 bases at V and 5 bases at J, with 7 bases between the two ends. The germline gives CDR1 SGHRS, CDR2 YFSETQ. The CDR3 has 12 residues. The full variable domain, completed using reference TRBV5-1 and TRBJ2-2, is KAGVTQTPRYLIKTRGQQVTLSCSPISGHRSVSWYQQTPGQGLQFLFEYFSETQRNKGNFPGRFSGRQFSNSRSEMNVSTLELGDSALYLCASRSGTGELFFGEGSRLTVL.

This clonotype has a handful of counts. The rearrangement links TRBV4-1 to TRBJ1-5; 9 bases are a match to TRBD1. The trim removed 3 bases at V and 6 bases at J, leaving 0 bases unmatched. Germline V gives CDR1 MGHRA, CDR2 YSYEKL. The CDR3 loop spans 13 amino acids. The CDR3 sequence is CASSQDRGQPQHF. The CDR3 region has the DNA TGCGCCAGCAGCCAGGACAGGGGTCAGCCCCAGCATTTT.

This chain connects TRBV12-2 to TRBJ2-1; the table's D gene call, TRBD1, was not cross checked with the DNA. TRBV12-2 is a pseudogene. This CDR3 is 14 amino acids long. CDR3 protein: CASRPRDGDNEQFF. The DNA for the CDR3 is TGTGCAAGTCGGCCTCGGGACGGGGACAATGAGCAGTTCTTC.

This clonotype was seen repeatedly, ten times or more. The CDR3 DNA is TGTGCCAGCAGTTTAGCGGCCGGCGGACTTGAAAAACTGTTTTTT. Amino acid sequence: CASSLAAGGLEKLFF. V is TRBV12-3 or TRBV12-4 and J is TRBJ1-4; D gene unclear. The CDR3 sequence is 15 residues long. V lost 0 bases and J lost 7, with 12 bases in between.

The chain recombines TRBV9 with TRBJ1-1; 9 nucleotides agree with TRBD1. Trimming cost V 0 bases and J 1 base; bases outside gene matches: 1. Germline values: CDR1 SGDLS, CDR2 YYNGEE. The CDR3 contains 15 residues. The CDR3 nucleotides are TGTGCCAGCAGCGTAGAGGGACAGGGGAACACTGAAGCTTTCTTT. It specifies CASSVEGQGNTEAFF.

This clonotype was recorded a few times. This chain links TRBV7-9 with TRBJ1-5, with unresolved D. Germline CDR1 reads SEHNR; CDR2 reads FQNEAQ (reference sequence). V shed 4 bases and J shed 9 bases, with 13 bases lying between them. CDR3 length: 13 amino acids. CDR3 bases: TGTGCCAGCAGCTCCGGGCTAACGGCGCCCCAGCATTTT. It translates to CASSSGLTAPQHF.

The chain uses TRBV7-6 and TRBJ1-5; D unclear. The germline V and J ends were trimmed by 2 bases and 6 bases, with 8 bases remaining between them. CDR3 size: 13 residues. Germline V gene lookup returns CDR1 SGHVS and CDR2 FNYEAQ. The CDR3 is CASSLTPGQPQHF. The CDR3 bases are TGTGCCAGCAGCTTAACCCCGGGTCAGCCCCAGCATTTT. The full variable domain, in which reference TRBV7-6 and TRBJ1-5 provide the parts outside the CDR3, is GAGVSQSPRYKVTKRGQDVALRCDPISGHVSLYWYRQALGQGPEFLTYFNYEAQQDKSGLPNDRFSAERPEGSISTLTIQRTEQRDSAMYRCASSLTPGQPQHFGDGTRLSIL.

This clonotype was counted only a few times. The V call is TRBV12-3 or TRBV12-4, the J call TRBJ1-2; 11 bases are a match to TRBD1. There are 14 residues in the CDR3. Trimming removed 4 bases from V and 4 bases from J; junction bases left unmatched: 2. DNA of the CDR3: TGTGCCAGCAGTTCCGGGACAGGGGGCTATGGCTACACCTTC. This gives the protein CASSSGTGGYGYTF.

V is TRBV3-1 and J is TRBJ1-2; no definite D call. Looked up from germline, CDR1 is LGHDT and CDR2 is YNNKEL (reference sequence). V was pared by 1 base and J by 3 bases, with 9 bases between. The CDR3 consists of 14 residues. This CDR3 reads CASSQGEAYYGYTF. CDR3 nucleotides: TGTGCCAGCAGCCAAGGGGAGGCTTACTATGGCTACACCTTC.

This rearrangement joins TRBV7-9 to TRBJ1-2; 8 bases map to TRBD1. The CDR3 is made up of 14 amino acids. V lost 5 bases, J lost 4 bases, and 6 bases stayed unmatched. Germline CDR1 reads SEHNR; CDR2 reads FQNEAQ (reference sequence). CDR3: CASSLGQGPYGYTF. CDR3 DNA: TGTGCCAGCAGCCTAGGACAGGGTCCCTATGGCTACACCTTC.

This clonotype was detected a few times. The V call is TRBV5-1, the J call TRBJ2-6; 9 positions agree with TRBD1. This CDR3 spans 17 amino acids. Germline CDR1 reads SGHRS; CDR2 reads YFSETQ. V trimming: 0 bases; J trimming: 2 bases; junction bases outside the gene matches: 3. The CDR3 spells CASSLATGGTGANVLTF. The CDR3 DNA is TGCGCCAGCAGCTTGGCGACAGGGGGTACTGGGGCCAACGTCCTGACTTTC.

The V and J genes are TRBV6-1 and TRBJ1-1; 7 bases agree with TRBD1. Germline V gene data show CDR1 as MNHNS and CDR2 as SASEGT. J was trimmed by 5 bases and V by 8 bases; bases with no gene match: 8. The CDR3 runs to 13 residues. As DNA, the CDR3 is TGTGCCAGCTCACAGGGGTATAGGACTGAAGCTTTCTTT. Translating gives CASSQGYRTEAFF.